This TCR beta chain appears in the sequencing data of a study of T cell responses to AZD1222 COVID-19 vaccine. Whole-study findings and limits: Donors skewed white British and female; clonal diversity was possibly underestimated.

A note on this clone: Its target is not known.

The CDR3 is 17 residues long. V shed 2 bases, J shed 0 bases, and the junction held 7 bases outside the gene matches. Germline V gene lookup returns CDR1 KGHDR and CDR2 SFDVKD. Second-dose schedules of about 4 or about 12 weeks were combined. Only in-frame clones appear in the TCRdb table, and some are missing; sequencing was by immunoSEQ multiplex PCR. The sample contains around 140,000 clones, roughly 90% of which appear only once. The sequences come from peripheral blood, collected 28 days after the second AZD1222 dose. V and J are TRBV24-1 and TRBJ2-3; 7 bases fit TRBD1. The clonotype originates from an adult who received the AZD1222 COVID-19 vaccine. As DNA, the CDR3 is TGTGCCACCAGTGATTCCAACGACAGGGTGAGCACAGATACGCAGTATTTT. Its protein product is CATSDSNDRVSTDTQYF.